The source of this T cell receptor beta chain is a study of spatial heterogeneity in lung cancer. Study-level background: Fewer alpha-chain than beta-chain sequences were consistently detected. Findings and caveats of the study: Blood contained ubiquitous expanded tumor TCRs more at resection than at follow-up.

Time point noted: blood at routine non-recurrence follow-up after resection. The CDR3 length is 14 residues. Germline-derived CDR1 and CDR2 are SGHTA and FQGNSA. Trimming cost V 5 bases and J 2 bases, with 13 bases left between them. Each CDR3 protein is one row after TCRdb ran MiXCR on the 5' RACE reads. The table has 9,000 to 10,000 distinct CDR3 sequences, around a quarter seen once. By share, this clonotype counts as medium-sized (0.01 to 0.1%). Its antigen is unknown. V is TRBV7-2 and J is TRBJ2-7; either TRBD1 or TRBD2 may supply D (5 bases each). The source was PBMCs, collected at follow-up. The TCR comes from a female donor with early-stage non-small cell lung cancer. The CDR3, as DNA: TGTGCCAGCAGCCCGGGACCCCCGGCCTACGAGCAGTACTTC. This codes for CASSPGPPAYEQYF.